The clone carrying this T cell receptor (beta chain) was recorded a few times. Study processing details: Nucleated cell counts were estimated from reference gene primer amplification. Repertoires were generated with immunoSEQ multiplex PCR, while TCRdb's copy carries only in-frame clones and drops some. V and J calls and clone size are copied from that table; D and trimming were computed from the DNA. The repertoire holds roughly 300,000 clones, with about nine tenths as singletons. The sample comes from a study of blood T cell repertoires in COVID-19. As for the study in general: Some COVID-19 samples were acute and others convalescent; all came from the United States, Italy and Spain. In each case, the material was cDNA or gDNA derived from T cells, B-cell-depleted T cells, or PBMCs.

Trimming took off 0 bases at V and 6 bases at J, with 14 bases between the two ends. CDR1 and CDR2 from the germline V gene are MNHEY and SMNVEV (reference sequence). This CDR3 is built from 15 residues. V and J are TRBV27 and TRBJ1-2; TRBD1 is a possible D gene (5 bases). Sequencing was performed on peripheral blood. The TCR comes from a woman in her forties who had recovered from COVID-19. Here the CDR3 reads CASSLSWPGYDGYTF. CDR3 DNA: TGTGCCAGCAGTTTATCGTGGCCAGGGTACGATGGCTACACCTTC.